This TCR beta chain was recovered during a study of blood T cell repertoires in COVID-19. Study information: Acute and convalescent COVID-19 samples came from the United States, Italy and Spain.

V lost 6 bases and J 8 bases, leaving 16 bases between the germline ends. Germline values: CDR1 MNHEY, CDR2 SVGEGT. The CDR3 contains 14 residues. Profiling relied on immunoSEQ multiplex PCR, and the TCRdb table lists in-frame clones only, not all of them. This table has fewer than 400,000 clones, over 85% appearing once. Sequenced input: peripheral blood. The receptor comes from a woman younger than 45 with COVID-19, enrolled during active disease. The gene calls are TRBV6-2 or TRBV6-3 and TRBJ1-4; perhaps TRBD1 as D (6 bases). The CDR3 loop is CASSNTTGYEKLFF. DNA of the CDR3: TGTGCCAGCAGCAATACGACAGGTTACGAAAAACTGTTTTTT.